What follows describes a single TCR beta chain. Antigen: not known. The PCR was carried out with 60 Vbeta primers and 13 Jbeta primers. Method: immunoSEQ multiplex PCR; TCRdb's copy keeps in-frame clones and lacks some. The table includes tens of thousands of clones, roughly 63% detected once. The sample is drawn from a study of cytomegalovirus exposure and HLA in healthy donors. Looked up from germline, CDR1 is SEHNR and CDR2 is FQNEAQ (reference sequence). The CDR3 length is 14 residues. V was cut by 8 bases and J by 6 bases, with 17 bases left in between. Study-level findings and limits: High specificity and sensitivity for cytomegalovirus status were reported for the classifier.

This TCR was sampled from a woman aged 45-65 years in good health and CMV-seropositive. The chain couples TRBV7-9 to TRBJ2-1; possibly TRBD1 for D (6 bases). Material: PBMCs. The CDR3 spells CASGVQGLGNEQFF. The DNA for the CDR3 is TGTGCCAGCGGGGTACAGGGATTAGGCAATGAGCAGTTCTTC.